The 21 T cell receptor beta chains below come from one sample, sequenced in a study of human T cells and chemical hapten exposure. The sample's time point: pre-sensitization, week 0. Stated treatment: therapeutic diphenylcyclopropenone sensitization with weekly scalp DPC. TCRdb re-derived calls from the RACE reads in MiXCR, one entry per CDR3 protein. The data contain approximately 180,000 distinct CDR3 sequences, about 31% of them singletons. The input for sequencing was whole blood, taken in connection with sensitization to the hapten diphenylcyclopropenone (DPC). These receptor sequences come from a woman aged 25 to 45 with alopecia areata. Some clones in this sample may be carry-over from other donors' samples.

This clonotype has a handful of counts. V is TRBV29-1 and J is TRBJ2-5, with 10 bases matching TRBD2. V was clipped by 7 bases and J by 1 base; unmatched bases: 6. The CDR3 runs to 14 residues. Germline V gene lookup returns CDR1 SQVTM and CDR2 ANQGSEA. In DNA form, the CDR3 reads TGCAGCGCCTTAGCGGGGGGTCTCCAAGAGACCCAGTACTTC. It translates to CSALAGGLQETQYF.

The rearrangement links TRBV6-6 to TRBJ1-1, with D possibly TRBD1 on 6 matching bases. V was cut by 8 bases and J by 4 bases, with 17 bases left in between. Germline lookup yields CDR1 MNHNY and CDR2 SVGAGI (reference sequence). CDR3 length: 14 residues. For the CDR3, the DNA is TGTGCCAGCGATCCTGTGATAGGGGGCACTGAAGCTTTCTTT. Its protein is CASDPVIGGTEAFF.

This clonotype was recorded many times. The chain recombines TRBV29-1 with TRBJ2-5; 7 nucleotides agree with TRBD2. With 6 bases clipped from V and 5 bases from J, the junction kept 6 bases outside the gene matches. The CDR3 loop spans 12 amino acids. Germline V gene data show CDR1 as SQVTM and CDR2 as ANQGSEA. Written as DNA, the CDR3 is TGCAGCGTGGAGGAGGGAGGGGAGACCCAGTACTTC. It is translated as CSVEEGGETQYF.

The table lists this clonotype with a few counts. J is TRBJ1-1 and V is TRBV7-9, with a tentative D call TRBD1 (5 bases). The germline gives CDR1 SEHNR, CDR2 FQNEAQ (reference sequence). V was pared by 7 bases and J by 1 base, with 25 bases between. CDR3 size: 18 residues. CDR3 amino acids: CASNSITFEEGRNTEAFF. The DNA for the CDR3 is TGTGCCAGCAATAGTATAACATTCGAGGAGGGGCGGAACACTGAAGCTTTCTTT.

The CDR3 here is CSVAGGSGTDTQYF. The CDR3 nucleotides read TGCAGCGTGGCAGGGGGCTCAGGCACAGATACGCAGTATTTT. J is TRBJ2-3 and V is TRBV29-1; the match to TRBD1 covers 8 bases. The CDR3 runs to 14 residues. Germline V gene lookup returns CDR1 SQVTM and CDR2 ANQGSEA. The junction had 6 bases not matched to a gene; V was cut back by 6 bases and J by 1 base.

This clonotype was observed a few times. The CDR3 sequence: CSVIPGGKLPDTQYF. The DNA of the CDR3 is TGCAGCGTTATACCGGGAGGCAAGCTCCCAGATACGCAGTATTTT. J is TRBJ2-3 and V is TRBV29-1; 7 bases are shared with TRBD2. Unmatched junction bases numbered 12, after V lost 5 bases and J lost 4 bases. Per the germline V gene, CDR1 is SQVTM and CDR2 is ANQGSEA. CDR3 length: 15 residues.

The J gene is TRBJ2-3, the V gene TRBV9; 10 bases fit TRBD2. Germline CDR1 reads SGDLS; CDR2 reads YYNGEE. The CDR3 has 15 amino acids. Losses at the gene ends were 4 bases for V and 4 bases for J; bases not matched to a gene: 6. The CDR3 loop is CASSPGTSVADTQYF. DNA for the CDR3: TGTGCCAGCAGCCCCGGGACTAGCGTGGCAGATACGCAGTATTTT.

This chain links TRBV29-1 with TRBJ2-7, with 9 bases lining up with TRBD1. J lost 6 bases, V lost 7 bases, and 10 bases had no gene match. This CDR3 contains 13 residues. Looked up from germline, CDR1 is SQVTM and CDR2 is ANQGSEA. CDR3 sequence (DNA): TGCAGCGGGAGTACAGGGGGCGCGTCCGAGCAGTACTTC. Encoded protein: CSGSTGGASEQYF.

This clonotype appeared a few times. Here the CDR3 reads CASPRRGDTQYF. CDR3 DNA sequence: TGTGCCAGCCCACGCAGGGGAGATACGCAGTATTTT. V gene TRBV21-1 combines with J gene TRBJ2-3; the D call in the table, TRBD1, was not verified against the DNA. TRBV21-1 is recorded as a pseudogene. The CDR3 contains 12 residues.

This chain connects TRBV6-2 or TRBV6-3 to TRBJ1-1; D is undetermined. V was shortened by 2 bases and J by 4 bases, with 11 bases between the two germline ends. The CDR3 consists of 14 residues. Germline V gene sequence: CDR1 MNHEY, CDR2 SVGEGT. The CDR3 protein is CASSYRGRSTEAFF. The CDR3 coding sequence is TGTGCCAGCAGTTACAGAGGGAGATCCACTGAAGCTTTCTTT.

This clonotype was seen a handful of times. The V gene is TRBV11-2, the J gene TRBJ2-4, with 12 nucleotides matching TRBD2. The junction had 6 bases not matched to a gene; V was cut back by 3 bases and J by 0 bases. CDR1 is SGHAT and CDR2 is FQNNGV in the germline V gene. The CDR3 is made up of 18 amino acids. CDR3 coding DNA: TGTGCCAGCAGCTTGACTAGCGGGGGTCATCTAGCCAAAAACATTCAGTACTTC. This encodes CASSLTSGGHLAKNIQYF.

In this sample, this clonotype turned up a few times. The chain combines TRBV20-1 with TRBJ2-5; TRBD2 matches 7 bases. The CDR3 covers 14 residues. The V segment lost 6 bases and the J segment 5 bases; nucleotides outside the gene matches: 12. Per germline, CDR1 DFQATT and CDR2 SNEGSKA (reference sequence). CDR3 coding DNA: TGCAGTGCCCAGGCGGGCGGGAGAACGGAGACCCAGTACTTC. Translated: CSAQAGGRTETQYF.

This clonotype has only a few counts. The DNA for the CDR3 is TGCAGTGCCTACCTTAGGACAGGGGTAACTGATGAGCAGTTCTTC. It is translated as CSAYLRTGVTDEQFF. The chain is built from TRBV20-1 and TRBJ2-1; 9 nucleotides line up with TRBD1. The CDR3 spans 15 residues. V was clipped by 6 bases and J by 8 bases; unmatched bases: 14. Germline loops: CDR1 DFQATT, CDR2 SNEGSKA (reference sequence).

This clonotype was seen only a few times. The rearrangement links TRBV10-3 to TRBJ1-2, with D possibly matching TRBD1 (5 bases). V lost 0 bases, J lost 6 bases, and 8 bases lay in between. This CDR3 has 13 amino acids. CDR1 and CDR2 (germline): ENHRY, SYGVKD. CDR3 nucleotides: TGTGCCATCAGTGAGTCGATGGGGGATGGCTACACCTTC. Translating gives CAISESMGDGYTF.

The chain employs TRBV29-1 and TRBJ2-3; TRBD2 matches at 7 bases. This CDR3 has 12 amino acids. J gave up 6 bases and V 2 bases, and 2 bases lay outside the gene matches. The germline CDR1 and CDR2 sequences are SQVTM and ANQGSEA. The CDR3: CSVEYGGDTQYF. For the CDR3, the DNA is TGCAGCGTTGAATACGGGGGGGATACGCAGTATTTT.

This sequence joins TRBV11-2 and TRBJ2-7; no reliable D call. Between the trimmed V and J ends, which lost 2 bases and 1 base, there was a span of 6 bases. Per the germline V gene, CDR1 is SGHAT and CDR2 is FQNNGV. The CDR3 runs 13 residues. The DNA for the CDR3 is TGTGCCAGCAGCTTACCCGCGTCCTACGAGCAGTACTTC. Amino acids: CASSLPASYEQYF. Drawing the rest from reference TRBV11-2 and TRBJ2-7, the complete variable domain is EAGVAQSPRYKIIEKRQSVAFWCNPISGHATLYWYQQILGQGPKLLIQFQNNGVVDDSQLPKDRFSAERLKGVDSTLKIQPAKLEDSAVYLCASSLPASYEQYFGPGTRLTVT.

This clonotype was counted only a few times. The V call is TRBV18, the J call TRBJ2-1, with D possibly TRBD1 on 5 matching bases. The germline CDR1 and CDR2 sequences are KGHSH and LQKENI. The CDR3 extends over 14 amino acids. V was shortened by 3 bases and J by 9 bases, with 15 bases between the two germline ends. CDR3 coding DNA: TGTGCCAGCTCACCTCCCGGACAATACCCTGAGCAGTTCTTC. This codes for CASSPPGQYPEQFF.

The chain combines TRBV7-6 with TRBJ1-3, with 7 positions matching TRBD1. Germline assignment: CDR1 SGHVS and CDR2 FNYEAQ. Trimming took 4 bases from V and 4 from J; bases not matched to a gene: 16. The CDR3 has 18 residues. CDR3 in amino acids: CASSSPGTATLLGNTIYF. In DNA form, the CDR3 reads TGTGCCAGCAGCTCCCCCGGGACAGCAACACTTCTGGGAAACACCATATATTTT.

The rearrangement uses TRBV25-1 and TRBJ2-7; D may match TRBD1 or TRBD2 (5 bases each). Germline values: CDR1 MGHDK, CDR2 SYGVNS. The ends were cut back, 4 bases at V and 6 bases at J, with 10 bases in the middle. The CDR3 extends over 12 amino acids. The CDR3 loop is CASSGGVVEQYF. In nucleotides, the CDR3 is TGTGCCAGCAGTGGAGGGGTGGTCGAGCAGTACTTC.

The J gene is TRBJ2-7, the V gene TRBV4-2; D is unclear. Germline lookup yields CDR1 LGHNA and CDR2 YNFKEQ. Trimming cost V 1 base and J 6 bases, with 1 base left between them. The CDR3 contains 10 residues. CDR3 residues: CASSQGEQYF. In nucleotides, the CDR3 is TGTGCCAGCAGCCAAGGCGAGCAGTACTTC.

CDR3 in amino acids: CASSFWSGQGDYGYTF. The DNA of the CDR3 is TGTGCCAGCAGCTTTTGGTCGGGACAGGGAGACTATGGCTACACCTTC. The rearrangement uses TRBV7-9 and TRBJ1-2; 9 positions match TRBD1. Germline CDR1 is SEHNR and CDR2 is FQNEAQ (reference sequence). The CDR3 runs 16 residues. With V trimmed by 3 bases and J by 3 bases, 8 bases remained unmatched.